This entry describes one T cell receptor beta chain. Its specificity is not known. This entry is derived from a study of OX40 agonist ivuxolimab in advanced cancers. Study-wide results and limits: Among the lowest levels of clonal expansion were found in partial responders at 0.1-3.0 mg/kg. Expanded clones belonging to CD8+ T cells outnumbered, on average, those of CD4+.

Deletions cut 5 bases from V and 8 bases from J, with 10 bases between. Germline V gene data show CDR1 as SEHNR and CDR2 as FQNEAQ (reference sequence). The CDR3 contains 11 residues. Measured with immunoSEQ multiplex PCR; TCRdb has only the in-frame clones, and not every one. Of around 53,000 clones in the sample, approximately 91% were seen once. The rearrangement links TRBV7-9 to TRBJ2-7; D is unclear. The sequence was collected from an adult with an advanced solid tumor such as melanoma, head and neck, liver or kidney cancer. Sequences were derived from CD4+ or CD8+ T cells sorted from blood, sampled in a trial of the OX40 agonist ivuxolimab. CDR3 in amino acids: CASSPLVQQYF. CDR3 nucleotide sequence: TGTGCCAGCAGCCCATTGGTCCAGCAGTACTTC. The full variable domain, rest sourced from reference TRBV7-9 and TRBJ2-7, is DTGVSQNPRHKITKRGQNVTFRCDPISEHNRLYWYRQTLGQGPEFLTYFQNEAQLEKSRLLSDRFSAERPKGSFSTLEIQRTEQGDSAMYLCASSPLVQQYFGPGTRLTVT.